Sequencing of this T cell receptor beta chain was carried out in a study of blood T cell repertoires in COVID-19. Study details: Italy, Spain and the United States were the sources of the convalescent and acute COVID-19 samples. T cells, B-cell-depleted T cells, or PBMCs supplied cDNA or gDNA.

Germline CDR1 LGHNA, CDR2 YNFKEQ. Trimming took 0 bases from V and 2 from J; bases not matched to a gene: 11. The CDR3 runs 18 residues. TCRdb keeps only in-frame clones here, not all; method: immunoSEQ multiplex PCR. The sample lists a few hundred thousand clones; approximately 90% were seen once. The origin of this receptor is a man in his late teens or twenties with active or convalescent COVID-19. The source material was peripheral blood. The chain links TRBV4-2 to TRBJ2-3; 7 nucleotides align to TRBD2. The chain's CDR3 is CASSQDPISGPNTDTQYF. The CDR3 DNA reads TGTGCCAGCAGCCAAGACCCTATTAGCGGGCCAAACACAGATACGCAGTATTTT.